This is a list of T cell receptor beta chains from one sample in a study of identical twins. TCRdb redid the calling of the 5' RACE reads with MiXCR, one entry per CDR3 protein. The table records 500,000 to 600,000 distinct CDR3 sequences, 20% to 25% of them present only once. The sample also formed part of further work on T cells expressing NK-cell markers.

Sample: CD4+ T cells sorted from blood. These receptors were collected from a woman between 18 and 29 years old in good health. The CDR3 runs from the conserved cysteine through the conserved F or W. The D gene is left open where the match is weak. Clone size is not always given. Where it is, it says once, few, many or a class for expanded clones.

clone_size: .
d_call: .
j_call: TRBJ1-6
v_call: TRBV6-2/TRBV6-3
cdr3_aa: CASSWTDSSYSPLHF
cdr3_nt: TGTGCCAGCAGTTGGACGGACAGCTCTTATTCACCCCTCCACTTT

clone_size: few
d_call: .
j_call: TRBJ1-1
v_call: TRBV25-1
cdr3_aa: CASRGPANTEAFF
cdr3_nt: TGTGCCAGCAGGGGCCCGGCGAACACTGAAGCTTTCTTT

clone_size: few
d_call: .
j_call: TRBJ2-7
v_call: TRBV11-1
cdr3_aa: CASSHEWIYEQYF
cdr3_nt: TGTGCCAGCAGCCATGAGTGGATCTACGAGCAGTACTTC

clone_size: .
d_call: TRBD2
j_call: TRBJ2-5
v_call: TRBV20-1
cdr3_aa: CSARDRLAGGLETQYF
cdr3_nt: TGCAGTGCTAGAGATCGGCTAGCGGGGGGCCTCGAGACCCAGTACTTC

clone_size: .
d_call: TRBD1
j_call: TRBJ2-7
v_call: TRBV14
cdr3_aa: CASSPLGQGLYEQYF
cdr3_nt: TGTGCCAGCAGCCCGTTGGGACAGGGCTTATACGAGCAGTACTTC

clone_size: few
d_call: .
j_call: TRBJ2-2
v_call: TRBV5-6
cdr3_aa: CASSLGGLNTGELFF
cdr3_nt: TGCGCCAGCAGCTTAGGTGGGCTGAACACCGGGGAGCTGTTTTTT

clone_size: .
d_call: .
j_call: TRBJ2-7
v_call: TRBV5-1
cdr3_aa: CASSLAARIHEQYF
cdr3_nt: TGCGCCAGCAGCTTGGCTGCCCGGATCCACGAGCAGTACTTC

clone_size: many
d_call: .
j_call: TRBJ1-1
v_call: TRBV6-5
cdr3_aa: CASSYVGGEGTEAFF
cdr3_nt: TGTGCCAGCAGTTACGTGGGGGGCGAAGGAACTGAAGCTTTCTTT

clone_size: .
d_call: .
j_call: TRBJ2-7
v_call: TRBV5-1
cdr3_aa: CASSFTPYEQYF
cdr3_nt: TGCGCCAGCAGTTTTACCCCTTACGAGCAGTACTTC

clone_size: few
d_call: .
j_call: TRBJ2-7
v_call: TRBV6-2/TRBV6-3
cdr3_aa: CASSYYQGRTYEQYF
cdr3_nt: TGTGCCAGCAGTTACTACCAGGGGAGGACCTACGAGCAGTACTTC

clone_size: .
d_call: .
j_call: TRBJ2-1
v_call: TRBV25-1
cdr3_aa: CASSERNLRNEQFF
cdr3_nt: TGTGCCAGCAGTGAACGGAATCTCCGCAATGAGCAGTTCTTC

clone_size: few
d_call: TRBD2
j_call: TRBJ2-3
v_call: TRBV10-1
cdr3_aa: CASSESGGRRTDTQYF
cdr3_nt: TGCGCCAGCAGTGAGTCGGGCGGGAGAAGGACAGATACGCAGTATTTT

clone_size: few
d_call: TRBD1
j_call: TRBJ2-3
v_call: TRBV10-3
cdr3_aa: CAIRGQGVNTDTQYF
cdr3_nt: TGTGCCATCAGAGGACAGGGAGTCAACACAGATACGCAGTATTTT

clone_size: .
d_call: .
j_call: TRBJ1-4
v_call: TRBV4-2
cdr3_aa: CASSQDRGGKLFF
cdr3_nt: TGTGCCAGCAGCCAAGATAGGGGCGGAAAACTGTTTTTT

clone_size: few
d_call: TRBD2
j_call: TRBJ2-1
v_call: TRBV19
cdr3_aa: CASTPSGVTYNEQFF
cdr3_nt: TGTGCCAGTACTCCCAGCGGGGTCACCTACAATGAGCAGTTCTTC

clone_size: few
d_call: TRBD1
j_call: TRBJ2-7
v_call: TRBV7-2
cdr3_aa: CASSRLRDRGNEQYF
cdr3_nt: TGTGCCAGCAGCCGACTTAGGGACAGGGGTAACGAGCAGTACTTC

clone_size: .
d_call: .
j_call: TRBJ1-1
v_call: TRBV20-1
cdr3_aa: CSARDHRVNTEAFF
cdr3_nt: TGCAGTGCTAGAGATCATAGGGTGAACACTGAAGCTTTCTTT

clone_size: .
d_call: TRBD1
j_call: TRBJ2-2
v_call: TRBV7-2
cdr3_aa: CASSLAGTGSLFF
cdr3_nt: TGTGCCAGCAGCTTGGCCGGGACAGGGTCGCTGTTTTTT

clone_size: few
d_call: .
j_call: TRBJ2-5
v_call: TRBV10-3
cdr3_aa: CAISERRETGTQYF
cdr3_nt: TGTGCCATCAGCGAACGTCGGGAAACGGGGACCCAGTACTTC

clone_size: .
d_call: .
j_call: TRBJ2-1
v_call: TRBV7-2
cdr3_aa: CASSLVRQGSEQFF
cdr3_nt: TGTGCCAGCAGCTTAGTGAGGCAGGGGAGTGAGCAGTTCTTC

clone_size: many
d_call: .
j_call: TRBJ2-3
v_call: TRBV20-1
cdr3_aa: CSAERRDTDTQYF
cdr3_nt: TGCAGTGCTGAACGCCGGGACACAGATACGCAGTATTTT

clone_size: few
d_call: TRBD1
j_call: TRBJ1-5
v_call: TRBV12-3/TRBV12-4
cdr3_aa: CASRSYRGFSNQPQHF
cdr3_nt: TGTGCCAGCAGATCCTACAGGGGATTTAGCAATCAGCCCCAGCATTTT

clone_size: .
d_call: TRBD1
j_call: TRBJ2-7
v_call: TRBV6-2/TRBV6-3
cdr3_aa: CASSDRDRASYEQYF
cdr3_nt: TGTGCCAGCAGTGACCGGGACAGGGCCTCCTACGAGCAGTACTTC

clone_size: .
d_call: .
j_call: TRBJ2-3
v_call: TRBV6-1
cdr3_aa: CASSTLSGRTDTQYF
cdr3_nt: TGTGCCAGCAGTACCTTGTCGGGTAGAACAGATACGCAGTATTTT

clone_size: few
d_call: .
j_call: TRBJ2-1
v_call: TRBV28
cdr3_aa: CASSAGPRLDNEQFF
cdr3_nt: TGTGCCAGCAGTGCCGGGCCCCGCTTGGACAATGAGCAGTTCTTC

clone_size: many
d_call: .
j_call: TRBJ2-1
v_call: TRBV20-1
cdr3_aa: CSVSGPGRYEQFF
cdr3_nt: TGCAGTGTATCCGGACCAGGGAGGTATGAGCAGTTCTTC

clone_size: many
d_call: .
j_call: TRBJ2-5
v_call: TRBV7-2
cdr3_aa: CASSSRSQETQYF
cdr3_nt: TGTGCCAGCAGCTCGAGGTCTCAAGAGACCCAGTACTTC

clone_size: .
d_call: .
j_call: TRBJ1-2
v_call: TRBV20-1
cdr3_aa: CSARVSGTRGYTF
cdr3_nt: TGCAGTGCTAGAGTGTCAGGGACTAGGGGCTACACCTTC

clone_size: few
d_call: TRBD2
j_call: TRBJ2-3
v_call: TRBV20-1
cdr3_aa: CSANPVSGDTDTQYF
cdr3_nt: TGCAGTGCCAACCCGGTTAGCGGGGATACAGATACGCAGTATTTT

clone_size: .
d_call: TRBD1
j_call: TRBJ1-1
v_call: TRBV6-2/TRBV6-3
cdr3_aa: CAGRTGVSEAFF
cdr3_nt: TGTGCCGGTCGGACAGGAGTATCCGAAGCTTTCTTT

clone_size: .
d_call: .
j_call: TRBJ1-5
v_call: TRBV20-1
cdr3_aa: CSASLGGYSNQPQHF
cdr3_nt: TGCAGTGCTAGCCTAGGGGGTTATAGCAATCAGCCCCAGCATTTT

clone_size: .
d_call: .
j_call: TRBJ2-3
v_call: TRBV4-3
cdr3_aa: CASSQSFGGTDTQYF
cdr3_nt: TGCGCCAGCAGCCAATCCTTCGGGGGCACAGATACGCAGTATTTT

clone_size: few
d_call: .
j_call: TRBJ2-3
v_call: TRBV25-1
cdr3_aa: CASSEVVTDTQYF
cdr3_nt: TGTGCCAGCAGTGAGGTCGTCACAGATACGCAGTATTTT

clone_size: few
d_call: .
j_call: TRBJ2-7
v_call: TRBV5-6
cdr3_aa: CASGRGRDYEQYF
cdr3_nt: TGTGCCAGCGGCCGCGGACGAGACTACGAGCAGTACTTC

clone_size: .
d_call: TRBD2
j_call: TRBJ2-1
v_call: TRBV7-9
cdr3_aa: CASSSGLAGGRVGEQFF
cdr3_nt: TGTGCCAGCAGCTCCGGACTAGCGGGGGGGCGAGTCGGTGAGCAGTTCTTC